Sequencing of this T cell receptor (beta chain) was carried out in a study of cytomegalovirus exposure and HLA in healthy donors. The CDR3 runs to 14 residues. Trimming pared 0 bases from V and 2 bases from J, leaving 10 bases between. Germline CDR1 and CDR2: GTSNPN and SVGIG (reference sequence). TCRdb's table, derived via immunoSEQ multiplex PCR, lists solely in-frame clones and lacks some. The sample lists tens of thousands of clones; 96% were seen once. The chain recombines TRBV30 with TRBJ2-5; maybe TRBD1 (6 bases). The source is a man aged 18 to 30 in good health and CMV-seronegative. Sequenced: PBMCs. The CDR3 DNA follows: TGTGCCTGGAGTGTACTGAGGGGGCAAGAGACCCAGTACTTC. Its translation is CAWSVLRGQETQYF.